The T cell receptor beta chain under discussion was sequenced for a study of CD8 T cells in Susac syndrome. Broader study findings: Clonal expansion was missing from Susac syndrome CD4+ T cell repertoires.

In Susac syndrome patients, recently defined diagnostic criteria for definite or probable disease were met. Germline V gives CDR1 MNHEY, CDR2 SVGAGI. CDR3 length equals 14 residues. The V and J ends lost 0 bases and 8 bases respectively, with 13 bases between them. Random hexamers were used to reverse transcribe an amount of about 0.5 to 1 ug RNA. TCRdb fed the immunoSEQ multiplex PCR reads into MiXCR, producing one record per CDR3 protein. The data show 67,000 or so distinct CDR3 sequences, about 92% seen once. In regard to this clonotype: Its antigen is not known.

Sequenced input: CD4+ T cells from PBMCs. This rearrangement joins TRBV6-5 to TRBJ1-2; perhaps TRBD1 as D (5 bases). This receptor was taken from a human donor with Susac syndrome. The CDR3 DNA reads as TGTGCCAGCAGTTACTCGGGAGGGGTGGAGGGCTACACCTTC. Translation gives CASSYSGGVEGYTF.